A single sample is the source of the 20 T cell receptor beta chains below, sequenced in a study of shared clonotypes between healthy human individuals. Libraries were prepared by immunoSEQ multiplex PCR; TCRdb keeps only in-frame clonotypes and omits some of them. Of roughly 1,100,000 clones in the sample, approximately 70% were seen once. The source material was memory CD4+ T cells sorted from blood. Subset given: CD45RA-negative fraction. The receptors here all came from a man aged 18 to 29 in good health.

The J gene is TRBJ2-2, the V gene TRBV15; no firm D call. The CDR3 has 13 amino acids. CDR1 and CDR2 from the germline V gene are LNHNV and YYDKDF (reference sequence). The V end was cut by 9 bases, the J end by 4 bases, with 12 bases between. The DNA of the CDR3 is TGTGCCACTGGGTCCATGAGCACCGGGGAGCTGTTTTTT. It translates to CATGSMSTGELFF.

The V call is TRBV2, the J call TRBJ1-2, with no clear D. The CDR3 contains 14 residues. CDR1 SNHLY and CDR2 FYNNEI come from the germline V gene. The V gene lost 4 bases and the J gene lost 4 bases, with 13 bases spanning the gap. The CDR3 spells CASSVVSTLYGYTF. In DNA, the CDR3 is TGTGCCAGCAGTGTTGTCAGCACCCTCTATGGCTACACCTTC.

This clone came up once. This chain links TRBV6-6 with TRBJ2-7; no definite D call. The CDR3 sequence is 11 residues long. V lost 6 bases and J lost 2, with 5 bases in between. The V gene's germline CDR1 is MNHNY and CDR2 SVGAGI (reference sequence). The CDR3 nucleotides read TGTGCCAGCAGACAGACCTACGAGCAGTACTTC. Protein sequence: CASRQTYEQYF.

The chain has TRBV19 and TRBJ2-4, with D perhaps matching TRBD1 (6 bases). Germline loops: CDR1 LNHDA, CDR2 SQIVND (reference sequence). The CDR3 consists of 16 residues. Trimming took 3 bases from V and 2 from J, leaving 14 bases between them. This CDR3 reads CASSMGRGTPKNIQYF. The CDR3 DNA reads as TGTGCCAGTAGTATGGGCAGGGGAACACCCAAAAACATTCAGTACTTC. Complete variable domain (other parts from reference TRBV19 and TRBJ2-4): DGGITQSPKYLFRKEGQNVTLSCEQNLNHDAMYWYRQDPGQGLRLIYYSQIVNDFQKGDIAEGYSVSREKKESFPLTVTSAQKNPTAFYLCASSMGRGTPKNIQYFGAGTRLSVL.

The chain recombines TRBV5-4 with TRBJ1-3, with 8 positions matching TRBD1. From germline, CDR1 is SGHNT and CDR2 YYREEE (reference sequence). J gave up 0 bases and V 0 bases, and 2 bases lay outside the gene matches. The CDR3 runs 16 residues. CDR3 coding DNA: TGTGCCAGCAGCTTGGGGGACAGGAACTCTGGAAACACCATATATTTT. Its translation: CASSLGDRNSGNTIYF.

As to this clone: This may be a read error, as it is one base from a much larger clone. V is TRBV7-2 and J is TRBJ2-3, with D tentatively TRBD2 (6 bases). CDR1 and CDR2 (germline): SGHTA, FQGNSA. The CDR3 runs 15 residues. Trimming cost V 5 bases and J 1 base, with 13 bases left between them. For the CDR3, the DNA is TGTGCCAGCAGCCCCCGGGGGTACGGCACAGATACGCAGTATTTT. Amino acid sequence: CASSPRGYGTDTQYF.

The rearrangement links TRBV6-5 to TRBJ2-3; tentatively, D is TRBD1 (6 bases). CDR1 is MNHEY, CDR2 SVGAGI, per germline. The CDR3 length is 12 residues. The V and J ends lost 6 bases and 6 bases respectively, with 10 bases between them. The CDR3 loop is CASSPDRDTQYF. In nucleotides, the CDR3 is TGTGCCAGCAGCCCAGACAGGGATACGCAGTATTTT.

V is TRBV28 and J is TRBJ2-2; D uncertain. This CDR3 has 12 residues. Looked up from germline, CDR1 is MDHEN and CDR2 is SYDVKM. V was shortened by 6 bases and J by 4 bases, with 6 bases between the two germline ends. CDR3 in amino acids: CASRRATGELFF. The DNA of the CDR3 is TGTGCCAGCAGACGGGCCACCGGGGAGCTGTTTTTT.

The V gene is TRBV30, the J gene TRBJ1-2, with a tentative D call TRBD1 (6 bases). Germline CDR1 GTSNPN, CDR2 SVGIG (reference sequence). CDR3 length: 12 residues. Deletions cut 5 bases from V and 2 bases from J, with 9 bases between. Here the CDR3 DNA reads TGTGCCTGGGCAGGGACAAACTATGGCTACACCTTC. Its protein is CAWAGTNYGYTF. The variable domain in full, completed from reference TRBV30 and TRBJ1-2, reads SQTIHQWPATLVQPVGSPLSLECTVEGTSNPNLYWYRQAAGRGLQLLFYSVGIGQISSEVPQNLSASRPQDRQFILSSKKLLLSDSGFYLCAWAGTNYGYTFGSGTRLTVV.

This chain uses TRBV6-1 with TRBJ2-5; D gene ambiguous. Germline CDR1 reads MNHNS; CDR2 reads SASEGT. The V end was cut by 5 bases, the J end by 1 base, with 11 bases between. This CDR3 is 14 amino acids long. As DNA, the CDR3 is TGTGCCAGCAGTCAGTCGGTCCTCCAAGAGACCCAGTACTTC. Its translation is CASSQSVLQETQYF.

The rearrangement links TRBV6-1 to TRBJ2-3, with D perhaps matching TRBD1 (6 bases). CDR1 and CDR2 (germline): MNHNS, SASEGT. With 5 bases removed from V and 6 bases from J, the gap between germline ends came to 15 bases. CDR3 length: 14 residues. The CDR3 DNA reads as TGTGCCAGCAGTCAACGAGACAGGACGGATACGCAGTATTTT. It translates to CASSQRDRTDTQYF.

The chain carries TRBV2 and TRBJ1-2; TRBD1 matches at 7 bases. V lost 5 bases to trimming and J lost 5 bases; unmatched junction nucleotides: 8. The CDR3 is 14 residues long. CDR1 is SNHLY and CDR2 is FYNNEI in the germline V gene. In nucleotides, the CDR3 is TGTGCCAGCAGTCGAACAGGGGTGGGGTATGGCTACACCTTC. This encodes CASSRTGVGYGYTF.

The chain carries TRBV7-8 and TRBJ2-7; possibly TRBD1 for D (6 bases). Trimming left V 2 bases short and J 6 bases short, with 14 bases between. The CDR3 loop spans 14 amino acids. The V gene's germline CDR1 is SGHVS and CDR2 FQNEAQ. Written as DNA, the CDR3 is TGTGCCAGCAGCTTACCGGCCAGGGGTCGCGAGCAGTACTTC. This translates into CASSLPARGREQYF.

CDR3 nucleotide sequence: TGTGCCAGCAGCTTGCTCGACAGGGCTCCAGCCAAAAACATTCAGTACTTC. Translating gives CASSLLDRAPAKNIQYF. This chain uses TRBV5-6 with TRBJ2-4, with 7 positions matching TRBD1. This CDR3 is 17 amino acids long. Germline V lookup: CDR1 SGHDT, CDR2 YYEEEE. Losses at the gene ends were 1 base for V and 0 bases for J; bases not matched to a gene: 7.

V is TRBV9 and J is TRBJ2-3; 9 positions agree with TRBD2. CDR1 is SGDLS, CDR2 YYNGEE, per germline. This CDR3 comprises 16 residues. V dropped 3 bases and J dropped 4; count of bases not matched to a gene: 9. CDR3 bases: TGTGCCAGCAGCGCCCTAGCGGGAAATCGACCAGATACGCAGTATTTT. Protein: CASSALAGNRPDTQYF.

The chain is built from TRBV28 and TRBJ1-4; the match to TRBD1 covers 7 bases. The germline gives CDR1 MDHEN, CDR2 SYDVKM. The CDR3 runs 16 residues. V gave up 6 bases and J gave up 7 bases; unmatched junction bases: 14. CDR3: CASSRGQRLVGEKLFF. The DNA for the CDR3 is TGTGCCAGCAGCCGGGGACAGCGCCTCGTGGGTGAAAAACTGTTTTTT. Full variable domain (missing parts from reference TRBV28 and TRBJ1-4): DVKVTQSSRYLVKRTGEKVFLECVQDMDHENMFWYRQDPGLGLRLIYFSYDVKMKEKGDIPEGYSVSREKKERFSLILESASTNQTSMYLCASSRGQRLVGEKLFFGSGTQLSVL.

Here the CDR3 DNA reads TGTGCCAGCAGCGCTCGACAGGGGAGCTACGAGCAGTACTTC. It yields the protein CASSARQGSYEQYF. V and J are TRBV5-8 and TRBJ2-7; 8 bases match TRBD1. There are 14 residues in the CDR3. V was pared by 4 bases and J by 3 bases, with 6 bases of the junction left unmatched. CDR1 is SGHTS, CDR2 YDEGEE, per germline.

The chain recombines TRBV30 with TRBJ2-3; a possible D gene is TRBD2 (6 bases). The CDR3 is 15 residues long. Germline lookup yields CDR1 GTSNPN and CDR2 SVGIG (reference sequence). The germline V and J ends were trimmed by 2 bases and 0 bases, with 12 bases remaining between them. This CDR3 is CAWSPGSGSTDTQYF. The DNA of the CDR3 is TGTGCCTGGAGTCCGGGAAGCGGGAGCACAGATACGCAGTATTTT.

V usage is TRBV5-1 and J usage is TRBJ1-1; D is possibly TRBD1 (6 bases). CDR3 length: 16 amino acids. Between the trimmed V and J ends, which lost 0 bases and 3 bases, there was a span of 15 bases. The germline V gene has CDR1 SGHRS and CDR2 YFSETQ. The CDR3 here is CASSLAGGQAHTEAFF. The CDR3 nucleotides are TGCGCCAGCAGCTTGGCCGGGGGGCAGGCTCACACTGAAGCTTTCTTT.

The chain employs TRBV19 and TRBJ2-7, with 9 bases fitting TRBD2. The V segment lost 5 bases and the J segment 0 bases; nucleotides outside the gene matches: 11. The CDR3 is made up of 17 amino acids. Per the germline V gene, CDR1 is LNHDA and CDR2 is SQIVND (reference sequence). CDR3 residues: CASSGDRREGSSYEQYF. The CDR3 bases are TGTGCCAGTAGTGGAGATAGGCGGGAGGGGAGCTCCTACGAGCAGTACTTC. Together with reference TRBV19 and TRBJ2-7, the CDR3 gives the full variable domain: DGGITQSPKYLFRKEGQNVTLSCEQNLNHDAMYWYRQDPGQGLRLIYYSQIVNDFQKGDIAEGYSVSREKKESFPLTVTSAQKNPTAFYLCASSGDRREGSSYEQYFGPGTRLTVT.